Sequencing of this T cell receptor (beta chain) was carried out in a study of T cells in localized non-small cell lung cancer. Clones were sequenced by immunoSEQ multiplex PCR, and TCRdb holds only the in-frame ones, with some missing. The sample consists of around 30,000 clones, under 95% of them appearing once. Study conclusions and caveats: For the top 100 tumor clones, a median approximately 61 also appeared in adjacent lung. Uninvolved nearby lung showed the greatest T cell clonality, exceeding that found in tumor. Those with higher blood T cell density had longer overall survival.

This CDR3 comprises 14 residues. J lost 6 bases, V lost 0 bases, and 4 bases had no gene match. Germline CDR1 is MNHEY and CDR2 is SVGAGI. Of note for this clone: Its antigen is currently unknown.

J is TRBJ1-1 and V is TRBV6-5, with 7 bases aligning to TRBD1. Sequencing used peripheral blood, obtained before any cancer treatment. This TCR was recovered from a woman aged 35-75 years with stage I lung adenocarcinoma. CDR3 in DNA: TGTGCCAGCAGTTACTCGATAAGGGGGCCTGAAGCTTTCTTT. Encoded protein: CASSYSIRGPEAFF.